This TCR beta chain originates from a study of shared clonotypes between healthy human individuals. V gave up 6 bases and J gave up 6 bases, with 15 bases separating them. This CDR3 is built from 14 residues. Germline-derived CDR1 and CDR2 are MNHEY and SVGAGI. TCRdb's copy holds only in-frame clones and misses some; the assay was immunoSEQ multiplex PCR. This table holds around 510,000 clones, approximately 95% found once. The clonotype comes from a woman in her twenties or thirties in good health. The gene calls are TRBV6-5 and TRBJ1-5; possibly TRBD1 for D (5 bases). The sequenced material came from naive CD4+ T cells sorted from blood. This sample's subset: CD45RA+ positively selected. Here the CDR3 DNA reads TGTGCCAGCAGGGACATAAAACCAGGTCAGCCCCAGCATTTT. Translation gives CASRDIKPGQPQHF.